This T cell receptor (beta chain) was sequenced in a study of circulating and synovial CD4+ cells in juvenile arthritis. Broader study findings: These blood cells shared more CDR3 sequences with synovium than bulk blood.

Here immunoSEQ multiplex PCR was the method, and the copy in TCRdb shows in-frame clones only, minus some. The sample lists 30,000 to 40,000 clones; over 90% were seen once. CDR1 and CDR2 (germline): MNHNS, SASEGT. This CDR3 is 13 amino acids long. V lost 5 bases to trimming and J lost 11 bases, with 15 bases between them. As concerns this clone: What it recognizes is unknown.

This receptor was identified in a human donor with juvenile idiopathic arthritis. The sample consisted of CD4+ T cells from blood. The chain carries TRBV6-1 and TRBJ1-4; D is perhaps TRBD1 (5 bases). CDR3 in amino acids: CASSPVVGPKLFF. CDR3 DNA: TGTGCCAGCAGTCCTGTGGTGGGGCCGAAACTGTTTTTT.